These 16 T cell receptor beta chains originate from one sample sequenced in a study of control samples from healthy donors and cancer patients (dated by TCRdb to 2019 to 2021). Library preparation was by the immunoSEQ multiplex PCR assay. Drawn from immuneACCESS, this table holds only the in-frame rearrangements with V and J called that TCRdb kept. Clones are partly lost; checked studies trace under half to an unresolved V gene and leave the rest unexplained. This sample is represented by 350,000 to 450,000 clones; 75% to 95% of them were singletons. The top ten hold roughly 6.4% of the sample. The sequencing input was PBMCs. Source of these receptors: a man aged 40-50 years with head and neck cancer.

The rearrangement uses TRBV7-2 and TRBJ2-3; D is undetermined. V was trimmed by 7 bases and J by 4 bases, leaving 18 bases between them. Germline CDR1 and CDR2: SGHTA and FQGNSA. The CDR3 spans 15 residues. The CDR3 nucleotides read TGTGCCAGCACCTTTTTATCCGGGTCTCCAGATACGCAGTATTTT. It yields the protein CASTFLSGSPDTQYF.

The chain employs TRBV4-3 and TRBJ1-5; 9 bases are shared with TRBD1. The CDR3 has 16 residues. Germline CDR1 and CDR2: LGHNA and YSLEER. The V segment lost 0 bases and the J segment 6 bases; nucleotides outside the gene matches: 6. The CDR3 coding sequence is TGCGCCAGCAGCCAAGATACAGGGGGCATGGTTCAGCCCCAGCATTTT. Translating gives CASSQDTGGMVQPQHF.

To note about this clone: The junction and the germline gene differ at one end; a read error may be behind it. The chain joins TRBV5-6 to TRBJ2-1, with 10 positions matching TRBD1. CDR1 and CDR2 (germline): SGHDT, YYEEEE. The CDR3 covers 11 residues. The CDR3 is CASSWQGQGLF. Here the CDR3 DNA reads TGTGCCAGCAGCTGGCAGGGACAGGGGCTCTTC.

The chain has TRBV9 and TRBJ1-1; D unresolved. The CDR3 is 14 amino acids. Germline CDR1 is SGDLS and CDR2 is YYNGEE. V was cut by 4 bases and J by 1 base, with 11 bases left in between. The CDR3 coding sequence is TGTGCCAGCAGCACCCGGACGGGGAACACTGAAGCTTTCTTT. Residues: CASSTRTGNTEAFF.

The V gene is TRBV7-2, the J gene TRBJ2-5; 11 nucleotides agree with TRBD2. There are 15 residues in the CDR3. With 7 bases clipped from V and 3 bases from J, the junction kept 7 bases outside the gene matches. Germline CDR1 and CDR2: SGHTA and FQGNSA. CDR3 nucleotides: TGTGCCAGCATGGCTAGCGGGGGGAATAAAGAGACCCAGTACTTC. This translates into CASMASGGNKETQYF.

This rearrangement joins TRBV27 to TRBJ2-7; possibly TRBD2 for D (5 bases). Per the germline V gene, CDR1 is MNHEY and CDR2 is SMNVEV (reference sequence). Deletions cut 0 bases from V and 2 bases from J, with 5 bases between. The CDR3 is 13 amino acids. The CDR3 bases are TGTGCCAGCAGTTTATCGAGGGCCTACGAGCAGTACTTC. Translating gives CASSLSRAYEQYF.

The CDR3 DNA reads as TGTGCCAGCAGCCTCCCCCGTGGGACAGGGAGAAATAGCTCCTATAATTCACCCCTCCACTTT. Translation: CASSLPRGTGRNSSYNSPLHF. The gene calls are TRBV7-6 and TRBJ1-6, with 9 bases aligning to TRBD1. The CDR3 covers 21 residues. Per the germline V gene, CDR1 is SGHVS and CDR2 is FNYEAQ. With 5 bases clipped from V and 0 bases from J, the junction kept 17 bases outside the gene matches. The whole variable domain, remainder taken from reference TRBV7-6 and TRBJ1-6, is GAGVSQSPRYKVTKRGQDVALRCDPISGHVSLYWYRQALGQGPEFLTYFNYEAQQDKSGLPNDRFSAERPEGSISTLTIQRTEQRDSAMYRCASSLPRGTGRNSSYNSPLHFGNGTRLTVT.

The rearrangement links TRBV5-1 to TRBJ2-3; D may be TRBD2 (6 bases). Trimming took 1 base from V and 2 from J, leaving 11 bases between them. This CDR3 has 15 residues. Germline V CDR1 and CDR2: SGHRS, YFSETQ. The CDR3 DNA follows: TGCGCCAGCAGCTTGACAGGAGGGTACACAGATACGCAGTATTTT. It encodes CASSLTGGYTDTQYF.

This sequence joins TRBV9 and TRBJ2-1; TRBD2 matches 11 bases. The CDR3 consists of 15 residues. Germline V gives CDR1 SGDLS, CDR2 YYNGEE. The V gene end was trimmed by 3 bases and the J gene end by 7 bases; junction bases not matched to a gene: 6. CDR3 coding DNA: TGTGCCAGCAGCGGTAGCGGGGGGGCACATAATGAGCAGTTCTTC. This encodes CASSGSGGAHNEQFF.

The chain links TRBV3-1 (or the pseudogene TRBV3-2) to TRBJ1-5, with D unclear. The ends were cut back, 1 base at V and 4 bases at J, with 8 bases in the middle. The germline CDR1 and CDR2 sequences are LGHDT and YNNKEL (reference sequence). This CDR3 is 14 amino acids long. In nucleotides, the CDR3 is TGTGCCAGCAGCCAAGCAACAATAAATCAGCCCCAGCATTTT. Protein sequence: CASSQATINQPQHF.

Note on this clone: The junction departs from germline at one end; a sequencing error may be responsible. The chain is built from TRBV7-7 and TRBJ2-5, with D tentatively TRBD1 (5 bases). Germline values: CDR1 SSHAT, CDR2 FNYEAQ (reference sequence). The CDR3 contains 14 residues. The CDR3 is CASSSTGIQETQYF. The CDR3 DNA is TGTGCTAGCAGCTCCACAGGAATCCAAGAGACCCAGTACTTC.

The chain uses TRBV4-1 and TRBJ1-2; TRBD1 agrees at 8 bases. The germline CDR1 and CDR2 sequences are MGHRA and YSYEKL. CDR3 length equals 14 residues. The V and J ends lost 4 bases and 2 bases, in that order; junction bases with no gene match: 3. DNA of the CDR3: TGCGCCAGCAGCCCGGGACAGGAGAACTATGGCTACACCTTC. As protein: CASSPGQENYGYTF.

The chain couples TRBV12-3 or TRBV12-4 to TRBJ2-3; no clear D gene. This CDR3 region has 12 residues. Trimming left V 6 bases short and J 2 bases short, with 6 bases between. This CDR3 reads CASRDPTDTQYF. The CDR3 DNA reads TGTGCCAGCAGGGACCCCACAGATACGCAGTATTTT.

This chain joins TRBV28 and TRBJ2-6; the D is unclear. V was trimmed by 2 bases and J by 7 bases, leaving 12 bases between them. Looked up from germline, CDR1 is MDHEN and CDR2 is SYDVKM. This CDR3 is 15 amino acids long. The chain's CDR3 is CASSLNGMGANVLTF. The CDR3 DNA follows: TGTGCCAGCAGTTTAAACGGCATGGGCGCCAACGTCCTGACTTTC.

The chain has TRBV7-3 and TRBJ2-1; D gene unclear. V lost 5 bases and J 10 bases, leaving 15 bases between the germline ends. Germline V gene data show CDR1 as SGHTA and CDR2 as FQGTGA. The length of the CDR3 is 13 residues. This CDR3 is CASSPNGVLEQFF. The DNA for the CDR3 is TGTGCCAGCAGCCCAAATGGCGTTTTGGAGCAGTTCTTC.

The CDR3, as DNA: TGTGCCAGCAGCTTGGCCCTACAATATAACTATGGCTACACCTTC. Encoded protein: CASSLALQYNYGYTF. The V call is TRBV5-8, the J call TRBJ1-2, with unresolved D. The CDR3 runs 15 residues. Trimming took off 0 bases at V and 1 base at J, with 10 bases between the two ends. Germline assignment: CDR1 SGHTS and CDR2 YDEGEE.